Reported below is one T cell receptor (beta chain). The antigen is not known. This record comes from a study of T cell responses to AZD1222 COVID-19 vaccine. Sequencing was performed with immunoSEQ multiplex PCR; in TCRdb, only in-frame clones are kept and a portion is missing. This sample carries about 140,000 clones, roughly 92% of them seen once, and the ten largest clones take roughly 1.8%. Study findings and constraints: Without day 14 samples, only post-peak T cell repertoires were studied. Most donors were white British, females outnumbered males, and clonal diversity was possibly underestimated. With dominance at 160-218 and 743-854, vaccine-associated CD4 TCRs spanned spike.

The sequenced sample was peripheral blood, obtained on day 0 of AZD1222 vaccination. This receptor was taken from an adult in good health.

The CDR3 bases are TGTGCCACCAGCAGAGGGAATTCGGGGGCATGGAATCAGCCCCAGCATTTT. Translation: CATSRGNSGAWNQPQHF. The V call is TRBV15, the J call TRBJ1-5; maybe TRBD1 (6 bases). Germline V gene data show CDR1 as LNHNV and CDR2 as YYDKDF (reference sequence). CDR3 length: 17 amino acids. Between the trimmed V and J ends, which lost 1 base and 4 bases, there was a span of 17 bases.